These 8 T cell receptor beta chains came from one sample sequenced in a study of CD8+CD57+ T cells in acquired aplastic anemia. All sequencing subjects had displayed CD8+CD57+ cell expansion on flow cytometry. TCR beta VDJ combinations and CDR3 sequences were profiled from genomic DNA. TCRdb recomputed calls from the reads with MiXCR, one row per CDR3 protein. The repertoire holds 150,000 to 200,000 distinct CDR3 sequences, with around 50% as singletons. The sample taken for sequencing was sorted CD4+, CD8+, or CD8+CD57+ T cells (not recorded which) from PBMCs. The receptors derive from a human donor with aplastic anemia.

V gene TRBV29-1 combines with J gene TRBJ2-7, with 8 nucleotides matching TRBD1. The germline V gene encodes CDR1 SQVTM and CDR2 ANQGSEA. CDR3 length: 13 amino acids. CDR3 residues: CSATTGQAHEQYF. The CDR3, as DNA: TGCAGTGCTACCACGGGACAGGCCCACGAGCAGTACTTC.

The chain is built from TRBV7-2 and TRBJ1-4, with 7 nucleotides matching TRBD1. The CDR3 spans 15 residues. V was clipped by 5 bases and J by 5 bases; unmatched bases: 8. The germline gives CDR1 SGHTA, CDR2 FQGNSA. In nucleotides, the CDR3 is TGTGCCAGCAGCCCCGCAGGGGGGAGGAATGAAAAACTGTTTTTT. This encodes CASSPAGGRNEKLFF.

This clonotype was observed many times. The genes are TRBV10-3 and TRBJ2-7; TRBD1 agrees at 7 bases. V dropped 2 bases and J dropped 3; count of bases not matched to a gene: 7. CDR1 is ENHRY and CDR2 is SYGVKD in the germline V gene. This CDR3 has 15 residues. Here the CDR3 reads CAISEGQAQLYEQYF. In DNA form, the CDR3 reads TGTGCCATCAGTGAGGGACAGGCTCAACTCTACGAGCAGTACTTC.

J is TRBJ2-7 and V is TRBV7-9; 7 positions agree with TRBD2. The length of the CDR3 is 15 residues. The V segment lost 5 bases and the J segment 2 bases; nucleotides outside the gene matches: 9. In germline, CDR1 is SEHNR, CDR2 FQNEAQ (reference sequence). The CDR3 spells CASSPAGGGAYEQYF. As DNA, the CDR3 is TGTGCCAGCAGCCCGGCTGGGGGGGGGGCCTACGAGCAGTACTTC.

This clonotype was counted many times. V and J are TRBV19 and TRBJ2-7, with 11 bases matching TRBD2. V trimming: 4 bases; J trimming: 6 bases; junction bases outside the gene matches: 11. The CDR3 totals 16 residues. Germline V CDR1 and CDR2: LNHDA, SQIVND (reference sequence). The CDR3 protein is CASSRLASGGSSEQYF. The CDR3 DNA reads TGTGCCAGTAGTAGGCTGGCTAGCGGGGGGTCTTCCGAGCAGTACTTC.

The chain couples TRBV10-3 to TRBJ1-1; D unresolved. Germline V gene sequence: CDR1 ENHRY, CDR2 SYGVKD. The V gene lost 4 bases and the J gene lost 8 bases, with 11 bases spanning the gap. The CDR3 loop spans 12 amino acids. The CDR3, as DNA: TGTGCCATCAGTGCAACGGAGTTGGAAGCTTTCTTT. Its protein is CAISATELEAFF.

This clonotype was seen a few times. The gene calls are TRBV13 and TRBJ2-6; TRBD2 is a possible D gene (5 bases). The CDR3 totals 21 residues. V gave up 5 bases and J gave up 0 bases, with 26 bases separating them. Germline CDR1 PRHDT, CDR2 FYEKMQ (reference sequence). The CDR3 is CASSPWPSGGPKTSGANVLTF. In nucleotides, the CDR3 is TGTGCCAGCAGCCCCTGGCCCTCCGGCGGGCCTAAAACCTCTGGGGCCAACGTCCTGACTTTC.

The gene calls are TRBV5-1 and TRBJ1-4, with no clear D. With 0 bases removed from V and 7 bases from J, the gap between germline ends came to 10 bases. This CDR3 has 14 amino acids. The V gene's germline CDR1 is SGHRS and CDR2 YFSETQ. The CDR3 here is CASSLADGGEKLFF. Here the CDR3 DNA reads TGCGCCAGCAGCTTGGCCGATGGTGGTGAAAAACTGTTTTTT.